This T cell receptor beta chain was profiled in a study of cytomegalovirus exposure and HLA in healthy donors. Looking at the study overall: In a later analysis, the 110 or so validation repertoires were reported to have used the same platform as the roughly 670 first-cohort repertoires.

Per the germline V gene, CDR1 is SEHNR and CDR2 is FQNEAQ (reference sequence). The CDR3 runs 16 residues. The ends were cut back, 0 bases at V and 2 bases at J, with 13 bases in the middle. Overall study findings and caveats: Reported performance of the classifier showed diagnosis of cytomegalovirus status with high specificity and sensitivity. Specificity of a few CMV-associated chains for CMV antigens was verified in vitro.

A word on this clone: No antigen is known for it.

TCRdb's table, derived via immunoSEQ multiplex PCR, lists solely in-frame clones and lacks some. The data show about 62,000 clones, with 85% to 95% seen just once and around 7% held by the top ten. From the 120-subject validation cohort, which was separate from the roughly 670-subject first cohort, the donors were drawn. The gene calls are TRBV7-9 and TRBJ1-1; a possible D gene is TRBD1 (5 bases). This receptor was identified in a woman aged 18 to 35 in good health and CMV-seropositive. The sample was PBMCs. Written as DNA, the CDR3 is TGTGCCAGCAGCTTAGCCAGGGCGGAAATAAACACTGAAGCTTTCTTT. Amino acid sequence: CASSLARAEINTEAFF.